This T cell receptor (beta chain) was found in a study of T-cell memory formation after mild COVID-19 (dated by TCRdb to 2020 to 2023). General notes on the study: TCR sequence clusters from the two donors were largely donor specific. In a couple of donors, T-cell clones that expanded and contracted after mild COVID-19 were followed by sequencing TCRalpha and TCRbeta repertoires longitudinally. Two young, previously healthy adult volunteers, one female and one male, were included in the cohort.

Here is what the overall study found, with its caveats: Some responding clones were found in pre-infection memory, which suggests that pre-existing cross-reactive memory T cells took part in the SARS-CoV-2 response. Contracting CD4+ clones were located mainly in the CM and EM memory subsets, whereas CD8+ clones were found to be enriched in EMRA. Balanced CD4/CD8 phenotypes were observed for clones contracting from day 15 to 85, whereas a bias towards CD4+ was observed for a second wave of clones expanding from day 15 to 37. SARS-CoV-2 specificity of the second-wave clones peaking on day 37 was not confirmed. Only two mild cases were covered by the study, and larger cohorts that include severe cases with pre-infection samples were considered necessary.

Sequencing was performed on an Illumina NovaSeq 6000. cDNA libraries for TCRalpha and TCRbeta were prepared by 5'RACE using constant-segment primers, with sample barcodes and unique molecular identifiers added. RNA was extracted from every sample with Trizol reagent. The libraries were amplified in two PCR steps, and the second step added a second sample barcode and Illumina TruSeq adapters. Sequencing of the libraries was done on an Illumina NovaSeq, producing 2 x 150 bp paired-end reads. The published analysis was carried out like this. The reads were demultiplexed and collapsed into UMI-guided consensus sequences using migec v1.2.7. Using mixcr v2.1.11, UMI consensuses were aligned to TRA and TRB V and J templates and then assembled into clonotypes. Expanded or contracted clonotypes were those called significant by both edgeR and NoisET, with noise models trained on biological replicates. edgeR calls used a false discovery rate-adjusted p below 0.01 and a log2 fold-change threshold of 1. PCA with hierarchical clustering of max-normalized trajectories of the 1000 most abundant clonotypes was used as exploratory dynamics analysis. Separately sequenced CD4+ and CD8+ repertoires were used to assign a CD4 or CD8 phenotype to each responding clone. The public reads were run again by TCRdb, first through fastp at Q25 and then through MiXCR, and only productive beta chains were kept. Rows are unified per CDR3 protein, each entry keeping the most common DNA and genes. The V and J calls and clone size come from TCRdb's table, not from the authors' own analysis. Across this sample there are 350,000 or so distinct CDR3 sequences, with roughly 20% seen only once. The ten largest clones take up over 20% of the sample.

This clonotype showed up just a few times. What antigen it recognizes has not been identified. No qualities accompany the bases; no much larger clone lies one base away. Reading from cysteine to phenylalanine, the CDR3 counts 13 amino acids. Only the CDR3 part of the read is kept: 39 bases, read in frame from the first base. Deletion took 5 bases off V and 3 bases off J, with a span of 11 bases between the germline ends. PBMCs were isolated by Ficoll-Paque density gradient centrifugation. The clonotype comes from a man between 18 and 29 years old who had mild COVID-19 (a few samples of this study predate the infection). The sample titles of this study are shuffled in the database, so cell type and time point are left out; the donor was told from shared clones. Input material: PBMCs or a T cell subset sorted from them (not recorded which). The V and J segments used are TRBV12-3 or TRBV12-4 and TRBJ2-7; too little of a D gene remains to name it. CDR3 protein: CASSLTPNYEQYF. The DNA is as follows: TGTGCCAGCAGTCTGACCCCGAACTACGAGCAGTACTTC.